The T cell receptor beta chain described here comes from a study of blood T cell repertoires in COVID-19. TCRdb's table, derived via immunoSEQ multiplex PCR, lists solely in-frame clones and lacks some. The sample contains approximately 130,000 clones, roughly four fifths of which appear only once. The V end lost 1 base, the J end lost 8 bases, and 5 bases lay between the germline ends. The CDR3 loop spans 12 amino acids. Germline loops: CDR1 SEHNR, CDR2 FQNEAQ (reference sequence). Source material: PBMCs or T cells enriched from blood (not recorded which). The receptor was isolated from a man aged 25 to 40 who had recovered from COVID-19. The chain links TRBV7-9 to TRBJ1-4, with D perhaps TRBD1 (5 bases). For the CDR3, the DNA is TGTGCCAGCAGCTTAGGGGGCGAAAAACTGTTTTTT. This gives the protein CASSLGGEKLFF.